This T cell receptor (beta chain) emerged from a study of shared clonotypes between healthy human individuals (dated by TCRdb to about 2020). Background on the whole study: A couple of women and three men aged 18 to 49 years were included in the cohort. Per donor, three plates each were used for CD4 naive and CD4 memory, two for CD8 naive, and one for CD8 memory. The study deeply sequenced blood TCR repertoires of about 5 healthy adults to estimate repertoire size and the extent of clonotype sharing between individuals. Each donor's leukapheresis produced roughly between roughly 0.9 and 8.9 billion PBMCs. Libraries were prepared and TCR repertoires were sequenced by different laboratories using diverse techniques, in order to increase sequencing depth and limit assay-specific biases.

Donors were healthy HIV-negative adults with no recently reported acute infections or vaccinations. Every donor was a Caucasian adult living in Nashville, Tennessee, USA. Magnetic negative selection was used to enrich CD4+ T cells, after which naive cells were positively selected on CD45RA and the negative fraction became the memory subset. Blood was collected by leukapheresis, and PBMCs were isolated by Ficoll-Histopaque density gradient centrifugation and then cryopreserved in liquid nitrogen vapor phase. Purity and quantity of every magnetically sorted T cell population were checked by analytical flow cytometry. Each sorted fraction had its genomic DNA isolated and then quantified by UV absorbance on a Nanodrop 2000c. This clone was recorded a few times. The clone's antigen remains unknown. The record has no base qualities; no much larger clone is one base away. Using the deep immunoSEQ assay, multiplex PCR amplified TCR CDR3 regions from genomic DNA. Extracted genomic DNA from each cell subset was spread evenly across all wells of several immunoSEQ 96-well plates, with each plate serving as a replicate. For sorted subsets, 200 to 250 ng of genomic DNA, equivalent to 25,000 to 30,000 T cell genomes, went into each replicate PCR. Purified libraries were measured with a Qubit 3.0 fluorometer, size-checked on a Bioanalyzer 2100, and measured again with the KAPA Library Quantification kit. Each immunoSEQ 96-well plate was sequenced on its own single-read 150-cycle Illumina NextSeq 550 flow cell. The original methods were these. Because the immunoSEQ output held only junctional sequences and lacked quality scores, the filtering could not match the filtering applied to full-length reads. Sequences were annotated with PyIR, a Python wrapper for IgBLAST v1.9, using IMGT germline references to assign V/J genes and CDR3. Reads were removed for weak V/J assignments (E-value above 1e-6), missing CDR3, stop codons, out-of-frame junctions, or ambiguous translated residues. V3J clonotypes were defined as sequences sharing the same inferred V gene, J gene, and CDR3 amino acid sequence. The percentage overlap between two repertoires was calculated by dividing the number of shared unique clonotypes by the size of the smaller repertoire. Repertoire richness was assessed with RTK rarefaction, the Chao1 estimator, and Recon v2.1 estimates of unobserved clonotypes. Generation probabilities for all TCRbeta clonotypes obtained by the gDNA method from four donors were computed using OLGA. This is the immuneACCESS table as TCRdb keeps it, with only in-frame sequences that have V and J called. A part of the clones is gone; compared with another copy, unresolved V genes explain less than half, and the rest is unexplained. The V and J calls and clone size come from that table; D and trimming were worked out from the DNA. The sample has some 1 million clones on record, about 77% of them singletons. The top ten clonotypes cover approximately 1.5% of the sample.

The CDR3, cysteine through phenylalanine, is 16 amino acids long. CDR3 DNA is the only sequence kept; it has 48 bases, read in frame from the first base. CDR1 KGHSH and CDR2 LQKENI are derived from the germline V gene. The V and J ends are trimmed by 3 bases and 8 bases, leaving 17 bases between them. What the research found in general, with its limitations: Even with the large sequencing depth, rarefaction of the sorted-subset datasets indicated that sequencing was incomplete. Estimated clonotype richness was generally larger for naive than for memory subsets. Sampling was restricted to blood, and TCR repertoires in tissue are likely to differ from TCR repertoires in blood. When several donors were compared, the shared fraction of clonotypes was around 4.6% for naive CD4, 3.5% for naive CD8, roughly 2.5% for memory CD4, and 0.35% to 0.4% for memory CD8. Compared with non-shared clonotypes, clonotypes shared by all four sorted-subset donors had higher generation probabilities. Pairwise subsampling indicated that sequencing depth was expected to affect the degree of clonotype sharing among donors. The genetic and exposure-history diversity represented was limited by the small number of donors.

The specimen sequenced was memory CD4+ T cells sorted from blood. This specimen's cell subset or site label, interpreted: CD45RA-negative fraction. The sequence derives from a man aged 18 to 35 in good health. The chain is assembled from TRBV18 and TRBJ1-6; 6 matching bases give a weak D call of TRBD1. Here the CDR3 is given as CASSPSTGHTDSPLHF. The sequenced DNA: TGTGCCAGCTCACCCTCCACGGGACACACCGATTCACCCCTCCACTTT.